Each of the 28 T cell receptor beta chains below was sequenced from the same sample in a study of cytomegalovirus exposure and HLA in healthy donors. PCR used 60 Vbeta primers and 13 Jbeta primers. The protocol was immunoSEQ multiplex PCR, while the TCRdb copy is restricted to in-frame clones and leaves out a portion. The data hold about 110,000 clones, with 69% observed a single time. Sequencing used PBMCs. All receptors derive from a woman between 70 and 85 years old in good health and CMV-seropositive.

V usage is TRBV7-9 and J usage is TRBJ1-2; a possible D gene is TRBD1 (5 bases). Germline CDR1 is SEHNR and CDR2 is FQNEAQ (reference sequence). The CDR3 extends over 13 amino acids. The V and J ends lost 3 bases and 7 bases respectively, with 12 bases between them. The CDR3 reads CASSFGGSGGYTF. Written as DNA, the CDR3 is TGTGCCAGCAGCTTCGGGGGTTCGGGTGGCTACACCTTC.

The chain joins TRBV18 to TRBJ1-1; 7 bases line up with TRBD1. Trimming took 5 bases from V and 0 from J; bases not matched to a gene: 3. This CDR3 has 14 amino acids. Germline V gene sequence: CDR1 KGHSH, CDR2 LQKENI. CDR3 in amino acids: CASSAQGMNTEAFF. The CDR3 DNA sequence: TGTGCCAGCTCAGCACAGGGGATGAACACTGAAGCTTTCTTT.

V gene TRBV9 combines with J gene TRBJ2-2, with 9 bases aligning to TRBD1. V lost 4 bases and J lost 1; bases outside the gene matches: 5. CDR1 is SGDLS, CDR2 YYNGEE, per germline. This CDR3 region has 16 residues. The CDR3 is CASSPRQGVNTGELFF. In nucleotides, the CDR3 is TGTGCCAGCAGCCCGCGACAGGGGGTGAACACCGGGGAGCTGTTTTTT.

This sequence joins TRBV6-5 and TRBJ2-3; D is possibly TRBD1 (5 bases). Deletions cut 4 bases from V and 0 bases from J, with 8 bases between. The CDR3 covers 14 residues. CDR1 and CDR2 (germline): MNHEY, SVGAGI. As DNA, the CDR3 is TGTGCCAGCAGTTTCCAGGGAAGCACAGATACGCAGTATTTT. Amino acids: CASSFQGSTDTQYF.

The gene calls are TRBV5-1 and TRBJ1-1; D uncertain. CDR1 SGHRS and CDR2 YFSETQ come from the germline V gene. Trimming pared 0 bases from V and 4 bases from J, leaving 13 bases between. This CDR3 is built from 15 residues. In DNA, the CDR3 is TGCGCCAGCAGCTTGGTGGCGGATCTGGGCACTGAAGCTTTCTTT. This gives the protein CASSLVADLGTEAFF.

The chain has TRBV6-6 and TRBJ2-7; D is ambiguous. Trimming removed 6 bases at V and 0 bases at J, with 6 bases between. The germline CDR1 and CDR2 sequences are MNHNY and SVGAGI (reference sequence). The CDR3 contains 12 residues. The CDR3 DNA sequence: TGTGCCAGCAGAGACACCTCCTACGAGCAGTACTTC. Amino acids: CASRDTSYEQYF.

The chain recombines TRBV4-2 with TRBJ1-2; 9 nucleotides match TRBD1. Germline CDR1 and CDR2: LGHNA and YNFKEQ. The CDR3 runs to 15 residues. Trimming removed 6 bases from V and 3 bases from J; junction bases left unmatched: 8. CDR3 sequence reads: CASRYLRTGDYGYTF. The CDR3 coding sequence is TGTGCCAGCAGATATCTGAGGACAGGGGACTATGGCTACACCTTC.

The chain joins TRBV30 to TRBJ2-7; D might be TRBD2 (6 bases). CDR1 and CDR2 (germline): GTSNPN, SVGIG (reference sequence). Trimming took off 3 bases at V and 6 bases at J, with 9 bases between the two ends. The CDR3 length is 11 residues. This chain's CDR3 is CAWRGGREQYF. For the CDR3, the DNA is TGTGCCTGGAGAGGAGGGCGCGAGCAGTACTTC.

The genes are TRBV27 and TRBJ1-2; TRBD1 aligns across 7 bases. The trim removed 7 bases at V and 9 bases at J, leaving 23 bases unmatched. CDR1 is MNHEY and CDR2 is SMNVEV in the germline V gene (reference sequence). The length of the CDR3 is 17 residues. CDR3 sequence (DNA): TGTGCCAGCACGCCGACAGGGAAAGGAGACATCGGGAGTCGCTACACCTTC. Its protein product is CASTPTGKGDIGSRYTF.

DNA of the CDR3: TGTGCCAGCAGTTACGCGGACACTTTGAACACTGAAGCTTTCTTT. Its protein product is CASSYADTLNTEAFF. V gene TRBV6-6 combines with J gene TRBJ1-1; maybe TRBD1 (5 bases). The germline V gene encodes CDR1 MNHNY and CDR2 SVGAGI (reference sequence). V was pared by 2 bases and J by 0 bases, with 10 bases between. This CDR3 is 15 amino acids long.

The rearrangement links TRBV18 to TRBJ2-7; D is unresolved. Germline assignment: CDR1 KGHSH and CDR2 LQKENI. This CDR3 has 14 residues. Trimming took off 0 bases at V and 4 bases at J, with 10 bases between the two ends. In DNA form, the CDR3 reads TGTGCCAGCTCACCACCTGACACAACTTACGAGCAGTACTTC. Translation gives CASSPPDTTYEQYF. The variable domain in full, completed from reference TRBV18 and TRBJ2-7, reads NAGVMQNPRHLVRRRGQEARLRCSPMKGHSHVYWYRQLPEEGLKFMVYLQKENIIDESGMPKERFSAEFPKEGPSILRIQQVVRGDSAAYFCASSPPDTTYEQYFGPGTRLTVT.

This clone was seen once. The CDR3 protein is CASGLAGLGTDTQYF. As DNA, the CDR3 is TGTGCTAGTGGTTTGGCCGGACTGGGCACAGATACGCAGTATTTT. The genes are TRBV12-5 and TRBJ2-3, with D perhaps TRBD2 (5 bases). Between the trimmed V and J ends, which lost 1 base and 1 base, there was a span of 9 bases. The CDR3 is made up of 15 amino acids. The germline gives CDR1 LGHNT, CDR2 FRNRAP.

The rearrangement links TRBV5-6 to TRBJ1-5; no firm D call. Germline CDR1 is SGHDT and CDR2 is YYEEEE. Trimming stripped 1 base from V and 0 bases from J, with 8 bases between. The CDR3 covers 15 residues. The CDR3 DNA is TGTGCCAGCAGCTTGTCGGCAGGTAGCAATCAGCCCCAGCATTTT. Encoded protein: CASSLSAGSNQPQHF.

The chain combines TRBV27 with TRBJ1-2, with D tentatively TRBD1 (6 bases). This CDR3 is built from 13 residues. CDR1 MNHEY and CDR2 SMNVEV come from the germline V gene (reference sequence). V was clipped by 0 bases and J by 6 bases, with 8 bases between them. The CDR3 region is CASSLSTGDGYTF. CDR3 coding DNA: TGTGCCAGCAGTTTATCGACAGGAGATGGCTACACCTTC.

V is TRBV6-1 and J is TRBJ2-6, with 8 bases that match TRBD2. Germline-derived CDR1 and CDR2 are MNHNS and SASEGT. V shed 4 bases and J 0 bases; nucleotides not matched to a gene: 5. This CDR3 has 17 residues. CDR3: CASSGLALDSGANVLTF. In nucleotides, the CDR3 is TGTGCCAGCAGTGGACTAGCGCTAGACTCTGGGGCCAACGTCCTGACTTTC.

This clone was seen a few times. The chain uses TRBV2 and TRBJ2-7; TRBD1 matches 9 bases. V lost 6 bases to trimming and J lost 2 bases; unmatched junction nucleotides: 2. CDR1 and CDR2 (germline): SNHLY, FYNNEI. The CDR3 consists of 13 residues. The CDR3 region is CASRTGGTYEQYF. DNA for the CDR3: TGTGCCAGCAGGACAGGGGGGACCTACGAGCAGTACTTC.

The V call is TRBV4-3, the J call TRBJ1-2, with 11 positions matching TRBD1. Germline CDR1 LGHNA, CDR2 YSLEER. J was trimmed by 3 bases and V by 4 bases; bases with no gene match: 1. CDR3 length: 14 residues. CDR3 loop: CASSRDRGDYGYTF. DNA of the CDR3: TGCGCCAGCAGCCGGGACAGGGGGGACTATGGCTACACCTTC.

The rearrangement links TRBV7-2 to TRBJ2-5, with 12 bases identical to TRBD2. The CDR3 totals 14 residues. Per the germline V gene, CDR1 is SGHTA and CDR2 is FQGNSA. The V segment lost 6 bases and the J segment 5 bases; nucleotides outside the gene matches: 4. CDR3 loop: CASRLAGGLETQYF. In DNA, the CDR3 is TGTGCCAGCAGGCTAGCGGGGGGGCTGGAGACCCAGTACTTC.

V and J are TRBV2 and TRBJ2-3, with D unclear. Germline lookup yields CDR1 SNHLY and CDR2 FYNNEI. The CDR3 sequence is 11 residues long. Trimming took 7 bases from V and 8 from J, leaving 10 bases between them. For the CDR3, the DNA is TGTGCCAGCAAGACCCTAGGTACGCAGTATTTT. Protein product: CASKTLGTQYF.

This clone was observed a handful of times. The chain recombines TRBV5-1 with TRBJ2-1, with 9 nucleotides matching TRBD2. With V trimmed by 3 bases and J by 3 bases, 4 bases remained unmatched. The CDR3 consists of 15 residues. The germline V gene encodes CDR1 SGHRS and CDR2 YFSETQ. CDR3 amino acids: CASSWTSAFYNEQFF. The CDR3 DNA reads as TGCGCCAGCAGCTGGACTAGCGCTTTCTACAATGAGCAGTTCTTC.

The chain carries TRBV5-4 and TRBJ1-4, with a weak D call TRBD1 (6 bases). Trimming stripped 4 bases from V and 4 bases from J, with 11 bases between. The germline gives CDR1 SGHNT, CDR2 YYREEE (reference sequence). CDR3 size: 14 residues. The CDR3 coding sequence is TGTGCCAGCAGCACAGGGCGAAATAATGAAAAACTGTTTTTT. It translates to CASSTGRNNEKLFF.

This clone was counted a few times. The rearrangement links TRBV7-9 to TRBJ2-1; D is unclear. With 5 bases removed from V and 8 bases from J, the gap between germline ends came to 7 bases. The germline V gene encodes CDR1 SEHNR and CDR2 FQNEAQ (reference sequence). The CDR3 consists of 11 residues. The chain's CDR3 is CASSPSDEQFF. For the CDR3, the DNA is TGTGCCAGCAGCCCTTCGGATGAGCAGTTCTTC. The whole variable domain, filled in from reference TRBV7-9 and TRBJ2-1, reads DTGVSQNPRHKITKRGQNVTFRCDPISEHNRLYWYRQTLGQGPEFLTYFQNEAQLEKSRLLSDRFSAERPKGSFSTLEIQRTEQGDSAMYLCASSPSDEQFFGPGTRLTVL.

The chain uses TRBV6-1 and TRBJ2-7; 9 nucleotides agree with TRBD2. With 2 bases clipped from V and 0 bases from J, the junction kept 11 bases outside the gene matches. Germline CDR1 MNHNS, CDR2 SASEGT. The CDR3 extends over 18 amino acids. CDR3 DNA sequence: TGTGCCAGCAGTGAATTGAAGCTAGCGGGGAGGAGCTCCTACGAGCAGTACTTC. The encoded protein is CASSELKLAGRSSYEQYF.

This clone was found a few times. This sequence joins TRBV5-4 and TRBJ1-1; D gene uncertain. Germline values: CDR1 SGHNT, CDR2 YYREEE (reference sequence). The V gene lost 4 bases and the J gene lost 4 bases, with 11 bases spanning the gap. CDR3 length: 13 amino acids. The DNA for the CDR3 is TGTGCCAGCAGCCCTCCCACGAGCACTGAAGCTTTCTTT. It translates to CASSPPTSTEAFF.

The V gene is TRBV5-1, the J gene TRBJ1-2, with TRBD1 matching 9 bases. Germline CDR1 and CDR2: SGHRS and YFSETQ. This CDR3 is built from 18 residues. The V segment lost 4 bases and the J segment 2 bases; nucleotides outside the gene matches: 15. The CDR3 reads CASSHGVSPGQGNYGYTF. The CDR3, as DNA: TGCGCCAGCAGCCATGGGGTGAGTCCGGGACAGGGAAACTATGGCTACACCTTC.

This clone was seen just once. The chain uses TRBV11-2 and TRBJ2-3; D remains ambiguous. In germline, CDR1 is SGHAT, CDR2 FQNNGV. The CDR3 sequence is 14 residues long. V lost 0 bases and J 3 bases, leaving 7 bases between the germline ends. CDR3 sequence: CASSLEIATDTQYF. CDR3 DNA sequence: TGTGCCAGCAGCTTAGAAATTGCGACAGATACGCAGTATTTT.

The chain links TRBV7-2 to TRBJ2-3; maybe TRBD2 (5 bases). The V end lost 5 bases, the J end lost 4 bases, and 13 bases lay between the germline ends. This CDR3 contains 14 residues. Germline CDR1 reads SGHTA; CDR2 reads FQGNSA. For the CDR3, the DNA is TGTGCCAGCAGCCCCCCGCCTAGCTCAGATACGCAGTATTTT. Encoded protein: CASSPPPSSDTQYF. Supplemented by reference TRBV7-2 and TRBJ2-3, the full variable domain reads GAGVSQSPSNKVTEKGKDVELRCDPISGHTALYWYRQSLGQGLEFLIYFQGNSAPDKSGLPSDRFSAERTGGSVSTLTIQRTQQEDSAVYLCASSPPPSSDTQYFGPGTRLTVL.

The chain employs TRBV30 and TRBJ1-5; D gene uncertain. Per the germline V gene, CDR1 is GTSNPN and CDR2 is SVGIG (reference sequence). CDR3 length: 13 amino acids. Trimming pared 0 bases from V and 3 bases from J, leaving 6 bases between. The CDR3 DNA reads TGTGCCTGGAGTGTAGCCTCCAATCAGCCCCAGCATTTT. Translating gives CAWSVASNQPQHF.